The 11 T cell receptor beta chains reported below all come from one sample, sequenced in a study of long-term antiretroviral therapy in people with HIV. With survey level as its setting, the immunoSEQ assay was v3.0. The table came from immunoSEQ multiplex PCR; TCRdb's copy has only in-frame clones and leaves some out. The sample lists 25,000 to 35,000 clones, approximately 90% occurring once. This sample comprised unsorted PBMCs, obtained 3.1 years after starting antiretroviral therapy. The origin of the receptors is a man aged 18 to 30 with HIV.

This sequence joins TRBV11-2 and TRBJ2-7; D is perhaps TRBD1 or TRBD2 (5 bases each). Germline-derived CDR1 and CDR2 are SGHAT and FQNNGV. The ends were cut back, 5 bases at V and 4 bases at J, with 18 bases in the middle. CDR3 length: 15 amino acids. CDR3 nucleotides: TGTGCCAGCAGCCGGGCCGGGACGGATTTATACGAGCAGTACTTC. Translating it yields CASSRAGTDLYEQYF.

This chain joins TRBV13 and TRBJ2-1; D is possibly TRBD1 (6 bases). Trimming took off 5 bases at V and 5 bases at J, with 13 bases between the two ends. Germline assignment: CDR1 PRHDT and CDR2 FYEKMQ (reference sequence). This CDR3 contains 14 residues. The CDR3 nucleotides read TGTGCCAGCAGCCCCGGGACAAACCACAATGAGCAGTTCTTC. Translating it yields CASSPGTNHNEQFF.

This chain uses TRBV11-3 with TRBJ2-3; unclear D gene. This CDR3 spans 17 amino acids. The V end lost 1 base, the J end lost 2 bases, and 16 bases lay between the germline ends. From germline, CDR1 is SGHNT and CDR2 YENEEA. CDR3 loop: CASSLGLWGTNTDTQYF. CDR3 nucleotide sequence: TGTGCCAGCAGCTTAGGTCTCTGGGGTACTAACACAGATACGCAGTATTTT.

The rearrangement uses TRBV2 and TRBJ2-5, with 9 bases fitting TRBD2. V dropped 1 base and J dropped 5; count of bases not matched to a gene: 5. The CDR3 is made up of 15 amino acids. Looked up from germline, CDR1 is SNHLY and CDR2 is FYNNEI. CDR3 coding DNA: TGTGCCAGCAGTGAAGGTGGCGGGGGGGCGGAGACCCAGTACTTC. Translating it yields CASSEGGGGAETQYF.

The CDR3 nucleotides are TGTGCCAGAAGCTTATGCCTAACACCGGGCCCGGCTTTCTTT. Amino acids: CARSLCLTPGPAFF. The chain has TRBV7-5 and TRBJ1-1. TRBV7-5 is recorded as a pseudogene. There are 14 residues in the CDR3.

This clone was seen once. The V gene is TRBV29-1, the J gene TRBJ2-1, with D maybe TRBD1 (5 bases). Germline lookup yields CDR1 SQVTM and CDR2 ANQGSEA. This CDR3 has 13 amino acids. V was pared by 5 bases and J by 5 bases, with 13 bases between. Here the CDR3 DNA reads TGCAGCGTTTTGGGCAGGGCGCACAATGAGCAGTTCTTC. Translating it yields CSVLGRAHNEQFF.

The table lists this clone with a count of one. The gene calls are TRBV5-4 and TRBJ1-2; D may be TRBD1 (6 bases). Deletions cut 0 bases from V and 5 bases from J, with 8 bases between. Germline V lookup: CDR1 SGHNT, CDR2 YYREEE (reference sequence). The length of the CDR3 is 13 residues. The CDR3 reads CASSLGTAYGYTF. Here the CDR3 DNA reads TGTGCCAGCAGCTTGGGGACAGCATATGGCTACACCTTC.

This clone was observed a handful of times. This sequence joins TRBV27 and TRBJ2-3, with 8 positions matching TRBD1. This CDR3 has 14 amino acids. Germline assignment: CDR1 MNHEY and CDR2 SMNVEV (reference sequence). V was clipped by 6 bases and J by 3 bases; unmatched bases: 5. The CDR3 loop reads CASSTRGRTDTQYF. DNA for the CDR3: TGTGCCAGCAGCACCAGGGGGCGTACAGATACGCAGTATTTT.

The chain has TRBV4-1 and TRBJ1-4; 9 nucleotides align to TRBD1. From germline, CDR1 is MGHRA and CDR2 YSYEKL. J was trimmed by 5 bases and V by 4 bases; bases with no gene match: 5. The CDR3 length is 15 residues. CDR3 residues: CASSRAGTGNEKLFF. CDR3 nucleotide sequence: TGCGCCAGCAGCCGGGCCGGGACAGGGAATGAAAAACTGTTTTTT.

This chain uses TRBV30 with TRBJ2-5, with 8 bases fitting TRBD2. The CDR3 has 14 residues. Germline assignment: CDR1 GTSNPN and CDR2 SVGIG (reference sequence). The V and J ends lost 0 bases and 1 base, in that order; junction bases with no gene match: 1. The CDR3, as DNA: TGTGCCTGGAGTGTACTAGCGGCCCAAGAGACCCAGTACTTC. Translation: CAWSVLAAQETQYF. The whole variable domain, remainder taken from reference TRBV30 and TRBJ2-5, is SQTIHQWPATLVQPVGSPLSLECTVEGTSNPNLYWYRQAAGRGLQLLFYSVGIGQISSEVPQNLSASRPQDRQFILSSKKLLLSDSGFYLCAWSVLAAQETQYFGPGTRLLVL.

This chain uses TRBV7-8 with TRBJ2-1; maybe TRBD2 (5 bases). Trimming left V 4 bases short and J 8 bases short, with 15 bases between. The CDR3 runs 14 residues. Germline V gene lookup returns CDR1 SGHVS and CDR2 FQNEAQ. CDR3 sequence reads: CASSSHRVGDEQFF. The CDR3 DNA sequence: TGTGCCAGCAGCTCCCATCGGGTCGGGGATGAGCAGTTCTTC.